Sequencing of this T cell receptor beta chain was carried out in a study of cytomegalovirus exposure and HLA in healthy donors. Concerning this clone: Its antigen remains unidentified.

Findings of the study overall: Because they were indistinguishable, some V segments, including TRBV6-2 and TRBV6-3, were excluded. Available immune exposure information was restricted to CMV serostatus only. What a later analysis showed was that several of the most significant clusters appeared linked to common viral pathogens. Per a later analysis, HLA-associated TCR beta chains showed more clonal expansion than other, equally common TCR beta chains.

Germline V gives CDR1 KGHSY, CDR2 FQNENV. The CDR3 extends over 14 amino acids. Trimming cost V 7 bases and J 5 bases; bases outside gene matches: 8. With 60 Vbeta and 13 Jbeta primers, the PCR was carried out. Generated by immunoSEQ multiplex PCR, the TCRdb table keeps only in-frame clones and is missing some. The repertoire table contains 150,000 to 200,000 clones. Specimen: PBMCs. This TCR was recovered from a man aged 25 to 40 in good health and CMV-seronegative. V gene TRBV16 combines with J gene TRBJ2-1, with 7 positions matching TRBD2. The CDR3 region has the DNA TGTGCCAGCACCCCTAGCGGTTGGAACAATGAGCAGTTCTTC. Amino acid sequence: CASTPSGWNNEQFF.